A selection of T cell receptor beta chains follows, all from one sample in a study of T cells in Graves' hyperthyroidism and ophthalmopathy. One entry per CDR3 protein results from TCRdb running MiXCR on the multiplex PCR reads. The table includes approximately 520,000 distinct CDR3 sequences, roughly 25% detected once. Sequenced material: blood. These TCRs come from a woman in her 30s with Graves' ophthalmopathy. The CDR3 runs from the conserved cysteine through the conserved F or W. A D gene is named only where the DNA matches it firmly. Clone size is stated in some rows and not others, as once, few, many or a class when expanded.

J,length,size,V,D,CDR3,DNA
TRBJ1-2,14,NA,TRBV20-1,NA,CSASVPDLVYGYTF,TGCAGTGCTAGTGTTCCGGATTTGGTCTATGGCTACACCTTC
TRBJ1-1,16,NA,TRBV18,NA,CASSPLLGQSHLKAFF,TGTGCCAGCTCACCACTTCTTGGGCAGAGCCATTTAAAAGCTTTCTTT
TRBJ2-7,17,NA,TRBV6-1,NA,CASSQVFGVQRFDEQYF,TGTGCCAGCAGCCAAGTGTTCGGGGTTCAGCGGTTCGACGAGCAGTACTTC
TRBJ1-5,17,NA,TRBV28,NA,CASSSSGGVYSNQPQHF,TGTGCCAGCAGTTCGTCGGGGGGTGTCTATAGCAATCAGCCCCAGCATTTT
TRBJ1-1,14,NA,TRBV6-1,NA,CASSRRGGNTEAFF,TGTGCCAGCAGCCGTCGGGGGGGTAACACTGAAGCTTTCTTT
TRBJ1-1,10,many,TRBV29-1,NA,CSVERTEAFF,TGCAGCGTTGAACGCACTGAAGCTTTCTTT
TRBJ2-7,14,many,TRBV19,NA,CASSFGRATNEQYF,TGTGCCAGTAGCTTCGGCAGAGCAACGAACGAGCAGTACTTC
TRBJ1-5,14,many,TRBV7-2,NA,CASSLGGRWGPQHF,TGTGCCAGCAGCTTAGGAGGGCGGTGGGGGCCCCAGCATTTT
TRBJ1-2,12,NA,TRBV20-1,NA,CSATRRNYGYTF,TGCAGTGCTACCCGACGAAACTATGGCTACACCTTC
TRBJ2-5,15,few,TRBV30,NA,CAWSVVTGLQETQYF,TGTGCCTGGAGTGTAGTGACGGGACTCCAAGAGACCCAGTACTTC
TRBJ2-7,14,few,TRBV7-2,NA,CASSLADDIYEQYF,TGTGCCAGCAGCTTAGCCGACGACATATACGAGCAGTACTTC
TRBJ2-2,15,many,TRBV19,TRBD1,CASYWTGVNTGELFF,TGTGCCAGTTATTGGACAGGGGTAAACACCGGGGAGCTGTTTTTT
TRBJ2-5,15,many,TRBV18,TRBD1,CASSPGTGATKTQYF,TGTGCCAGCTCACCCGGGACAGGGGCGACAAAGACCCAGTACTTC
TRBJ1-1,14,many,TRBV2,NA,CARTGAGSNTEAFF,TGTGCCAGGACCGGGGCCGGCAGCAACACTGAAGCTTTCTTT
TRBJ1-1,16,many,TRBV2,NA,CASSEIVPGMNTEAFF,TGTGCCAGCAGTGAAATCGTTCCAGGTATGAACACTGAAGCTTTCTTT
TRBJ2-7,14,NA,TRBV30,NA,CAWSVPRRTYEQYF,TGTGCCTGGAGTGTCCCCAGGAGGACCTACGAGCAGTACTTC
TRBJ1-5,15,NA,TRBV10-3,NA,CAINPGYNSNRPQHF,TGTGCCATCAACCCGGGCTATAATAGCAATCGGCCCCAGCATTTT
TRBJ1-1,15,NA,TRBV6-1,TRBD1,CASSEGDRGNTEAFF,TGTGCCAGCAGTGAAGGAGACAGGGGAAACACTGAAGCTTTCTTT
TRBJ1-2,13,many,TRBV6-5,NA,CASTWTANYGYTF,TGTGCCAGCACCTGGACAGCTAACTATGGCTACACCTTC
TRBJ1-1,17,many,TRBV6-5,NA,CASSYTVGVNMNTEAFF,TGTGCCAGCAGTTACACCGTTGGGGTGAACATGAACACTGAAGCTTTCTTT
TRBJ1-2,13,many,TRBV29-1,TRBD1,CSPSTLTGVGYTF,TGCAGCCCTAGCACACTGACAGGGGTTGGCTACACCTTC
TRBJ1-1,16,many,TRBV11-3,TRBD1,CASSLGQGAGPPEAFF,TGTGCCAGCAGCTTAGGACAGGGGGCCGGACCGCCTGAAGCTTTCTTT
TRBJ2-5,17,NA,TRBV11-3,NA,CASSLGTGPASQETQYF,TGTGCCAGCAGCTTAGGGACCGGGCCAGCATCCCAAGAGACCCAGTACTTC
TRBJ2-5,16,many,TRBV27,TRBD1,CASSRQGSEIQETQYF,TGTGCCAGCAGTAGACAGGGGTCAGAAATACAAGAGACCCAGTACTTC
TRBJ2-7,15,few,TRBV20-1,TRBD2,CSARDPAGAAYEQYF,TGCAGTGCTAGAGACCCAGCGGGGGCCGCCTACGAGCAGTACTTC
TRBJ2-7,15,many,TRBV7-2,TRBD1,CASSFPPGQSYEQYF,TGTGCCAGCAGCTTCCCCCCGGGACAGTCCTACGAGCAGTACTTC
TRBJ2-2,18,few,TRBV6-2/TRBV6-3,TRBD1,CASRLWTGQYSNTGELFF,TGTGCCAGCAGACTCTGGACAGGCCAATACTCGAACACCGGGGAGCTGTTTTTT
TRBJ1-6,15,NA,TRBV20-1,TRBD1,CSAREQGSMGSPLHF,TGCAGTGCTAGAGAACAGGGGAGTATGGGTTCACCCCTCCACTTT
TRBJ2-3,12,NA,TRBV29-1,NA,CSVEVNTDTQYF,TGCAGCGTTGAGGTGAACACAGATACGCAGTATTTT
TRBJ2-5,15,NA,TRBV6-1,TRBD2,CASRSRGVYQETQYF,TGTGCCAGCAGGTCGCGGGGGGTCTACCAAGAGACCCAGTACTTC
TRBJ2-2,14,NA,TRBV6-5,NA,CASSYIGNTGELFF,TGTGCCAGCAGTTACATTGGGAACACCGGGGAGCTGTTTTTT
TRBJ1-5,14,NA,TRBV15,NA,CATSSDRYNQPQHF,TGTGCCACCAGCAGTGACAGATACAATCAGCCCCAGCATTTT
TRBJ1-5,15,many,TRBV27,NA,CASSFRRGGNQPQHF,TGTGCCAGCAGTTTTAGGCGGGGTGGGAATCAGCCCCAGCATTTT
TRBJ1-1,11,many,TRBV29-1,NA,CSVGPNSEAFF,TGCAGCGTGGGGCCCAACTCCGAAGCTTTCTTT
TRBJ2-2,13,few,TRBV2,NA,CASRPPGAGELFF,TGTGCCAGCAGACCCCCTGGGGCCGGGGAGCTGTTTTTT